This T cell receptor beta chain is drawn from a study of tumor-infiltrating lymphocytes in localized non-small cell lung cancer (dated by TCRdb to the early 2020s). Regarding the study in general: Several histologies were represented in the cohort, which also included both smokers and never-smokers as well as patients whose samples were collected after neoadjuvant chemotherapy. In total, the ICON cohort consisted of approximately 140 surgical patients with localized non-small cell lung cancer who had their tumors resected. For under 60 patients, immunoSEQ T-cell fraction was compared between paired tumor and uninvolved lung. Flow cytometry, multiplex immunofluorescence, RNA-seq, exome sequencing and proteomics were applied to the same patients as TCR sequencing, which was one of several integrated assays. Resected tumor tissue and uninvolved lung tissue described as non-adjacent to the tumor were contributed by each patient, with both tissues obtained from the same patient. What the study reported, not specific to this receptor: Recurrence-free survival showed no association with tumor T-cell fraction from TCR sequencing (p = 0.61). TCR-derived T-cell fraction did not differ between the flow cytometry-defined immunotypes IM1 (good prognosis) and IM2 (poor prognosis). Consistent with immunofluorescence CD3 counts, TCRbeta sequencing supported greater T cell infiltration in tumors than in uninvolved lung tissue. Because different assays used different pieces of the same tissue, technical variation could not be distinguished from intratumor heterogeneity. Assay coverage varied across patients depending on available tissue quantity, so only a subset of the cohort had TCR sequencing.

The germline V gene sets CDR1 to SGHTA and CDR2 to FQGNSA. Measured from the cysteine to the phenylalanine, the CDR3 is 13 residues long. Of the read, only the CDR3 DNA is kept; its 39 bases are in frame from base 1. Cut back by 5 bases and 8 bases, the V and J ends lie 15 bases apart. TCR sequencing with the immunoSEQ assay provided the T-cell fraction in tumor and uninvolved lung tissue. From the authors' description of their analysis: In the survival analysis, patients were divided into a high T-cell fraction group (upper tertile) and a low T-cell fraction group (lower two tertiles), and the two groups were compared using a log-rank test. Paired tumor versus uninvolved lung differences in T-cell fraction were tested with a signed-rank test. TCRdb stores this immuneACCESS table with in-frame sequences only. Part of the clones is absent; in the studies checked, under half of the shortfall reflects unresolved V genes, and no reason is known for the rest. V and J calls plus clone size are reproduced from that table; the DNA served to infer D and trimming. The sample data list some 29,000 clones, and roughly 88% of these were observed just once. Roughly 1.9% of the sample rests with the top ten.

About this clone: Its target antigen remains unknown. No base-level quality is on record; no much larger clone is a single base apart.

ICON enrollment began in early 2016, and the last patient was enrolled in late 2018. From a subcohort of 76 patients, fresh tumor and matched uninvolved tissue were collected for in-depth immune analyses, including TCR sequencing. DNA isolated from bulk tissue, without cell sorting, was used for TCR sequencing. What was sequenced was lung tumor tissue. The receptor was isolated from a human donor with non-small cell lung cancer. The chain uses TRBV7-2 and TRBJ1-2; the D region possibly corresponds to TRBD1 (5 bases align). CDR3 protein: CASSTLAGLGYTF. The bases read TGTGCCAGCAGCACATTGGCAGGGTTAGGCTACACCTTC.